These T cell receptor beta chains were read from a single sample in a study of blood T cell repertoires in COVID-19. Some clones are missing from TCRdb's copy, which holds only in-frame ones; the method was immunoSEQ multiplex PCR. The sample includes 100,000 to 150,000 clones, nearly 90% of them seen just once. The sequenced sample was peripheral blood. The receptors come from a woman over 75 with acute or convalescent COVID-19. The CDR3 runs from the conserved cysteine through the conserved F or W. Each record gives: clone size, D gene, J gene, V gene, CDR3 protein, CDR3 DNA. D genes are given only for firm matches. Clone size is stated in some rows and not others, as once, few, many or a class when expanded.

clone size: .
D gene: .
J gene: TRBJ1-2
V gene: TRBV4-3
CDR3 protein: CASSQDLNREYGYTF
CDR3 DNA: TGCGCCAGCAGCCAAGATCTTAACAGGGAGTATGGCTACACCTTC

clone size: .
D gene: TRBD2
J gene: TRBJ2-1
V gene: TRBV19
CDR3 protein: CASSMGRGLVRNEQFF
CDR3 DNA: TGTGCCAGTAGTATGGGGCGGGGACTAGTCAGGAATGAGCAGTTCTTC

clone size: .
D gene: .
J gene: TRBJ2-1
V gene: TRBV28
CDR3 protein: CASSTWRAGNEQFF
CDR3 DNA: TGTGCCAGCAGTACCTGGAGGGCCGGGAATGAGCAGTTCTTC

clone size: .
D gene: .
J gene: TRBJ1-3
V gene: TRBV5-1
CDR3 protein: CASSKEGNPGNTIYF
CDR3 DNA: TGCGCCAGCAGCAAGGAGGGGAACCCTGGAAACACCATATATTTT

clone size: .
D gene: .
J gene: TRBJ1-2
V gene: TRBV20-1
CDR3 protein: CSASPLRGYTF
CDR3 DNA: TGCAGTGCTAGTCCCCTTCGTGGCTACACCTTC

clone size: .
D gene: TRBD1
J gene: TRBJ1-2
V gene: TRBV5-1
CDR3 protein: CASSLETGGSYGYTF
CDR3 DNA: TGCGCCAGCAGCTTGGAGACAGGGGGCTCCTATGGCTACACCTTC

clone size: once
D gene: .
J gene: TRBJ2-3
V gene: TRBV5-1
CDR3 protein: CASSALEAGTQYF
CDR3 DNA: TGCGCCAGCAGCGCACTAGAGGCAGGTACGCAGTATTTT

clone size: .
D gene: TRBD2
J gene: TRBJ2-7
V gene: TRBV2
CDR3 protein: CASARTGLDAGEQYF
CDR3 DNA: TGTGCCAGCGCGCGAACGGGACTAGATGCTGGCGAGCAGTACTTC

clone size: few
D gene: TRBD1
J gene: TRBJ1-1
V gene: TRBV7-9
CDR3 protein: CASSPGGTEAFF
CDR3 DNA: TGTGCCAGCAGCCCAGGGGGGACTGAAGCTTTCTTT

clone size: .
D gene: .
J gene: TRBJ1-6
V gene: TRBV27
CDR3 protein: CASKPTGNSPLHF
CDR3 DNA: TGTGCCAGCAAACCCACGGGGAATTCACCCCTCCACTTT

clone size: .
D gene: .
J gene: TRBJ1-1
V gene: TRBV28
CDR3 protein: CASRAGAYSTEAFF
CDR3 DNA: TGTGCCAGCAGGGCGGGGGCCTATAGCACTGAAGCTTTCTTT

clone size: .
D gene: .
J gene: TRBJ1-1
V gene: TRBV11-2
CDR3 protein: CASSYPPGPPINTEAFF
CDR3 DNA: TGTGCCAGCAGCTACCCACCAGGCCCCCCCATCAACACTGAAGCTTTCTTT

clone size: .
D gene: TRBD1
J gene: TRBJ2-3
V gene: TRBV4-3
CDR3 protein: CASSQTIGQGERTDTQYF
CDR3 DNA: TGCGCCAGCAGCCAAACCATTGGACAGGGCGAACGCACAGATACGCAGTATTTT

clone size: .
D gene: .
J gene: TRBJ1-2
V gene: TRBV7-3
CDR3 protein: CASSLTSDSGYTF
CDR3 DNA: TGTGCCAGCAGCTTAACTTCTGACAGTGGCTACACCTTC

clone size: .
D gene: TRBD1
J gene: TRBJ1-6
V gene: TRBV5-1
CDR3 protein: CASSPGTAHSPLHF
CDR3 DNA: TGCGCCAGCAGCCCGGGGACAGCCCATTCACCCCTCCACTTT

clone size: .
D gene: .
J gene: TRBJ2-4
V gene: TRBV4-2
CDR3 protein: CASSQDLAKNIQYF
CDR3 DNA: TGTGCCAGCAGCCAAGACCTAGCCAAAAACATTCAGTACTTC

clone size: .
D gene: .
J gene: TRBJ1-2
V gene: TRBV6-6
CDR3 protein: CASSSGSTVANYGYTF
CDR3 DNA: TGTGCCAGCAGTTCAGGATCAACTGTAGCTAACTATGGCTACACCTTC

clone size: .
D gene: .
J gene: TRBJ2-6
V gene: TRBV5-1
CDR3 protein: CASTGLSGANVLTF
CDR3 DNA: TGCGCCAGCACAGGCCTCTCTGGGGCCAACGTCCTGACTTTC

clone size: .
D gene: .
J gene: TRBJ2-7
V gene: TRBV3-1/TRBV3-2
CDR3 protein: CASSQAGVNEQYF
CDR3 DNA: TGTGCCAGCAGCCAAGCAGGGGTGAACGAGCAGTACTTC

clone size: .
D gene: TRBD2
J gene: TRBJ2-1
V gene: TRBV18
CDR3 protein: CASRLLAGIDNEQFF
CDR3 DNA: TGTGCCAGCCGATTACTAGCGGGTATTGACAATGAGCAGTTCTTC

clone size: .
D gene: .
J gene: TRBJ1-6
V gene: TRBV7-9
CDR3 protein: CASSSGQSSPLHF
CDR3 DNA: TGTGCCAGCAGCTCCGGACAGTCATCACCCCTCCACTTT

clone size: .
D gene: .
J gene: TRBJ2-1
V gene: TRBV2
CDR3 protein: CASRQRPSYNEQFF
CDR3 DNA: TGTGCCAGCAGACAGCGGCCCTCGTACAATGAGCAGTTCTTC

clone size: .
D gene: .
J gene: TRBJ2-2
V gene: TRBV28
CDR3 protein: CASRSPGTGELFF
CDR3 DNA: TGTGCCAGCAGGAGTCCCGGGACCGGGGAGCTGTTTTTT

clone size: few
D gene: .
J gene: TRBJ1-2
V gene: TRBV7-2
CDR3 protein: CASSLVRDVNYGYTF
CDR3 DNA: TGTGCCAGCAGCTTAGTACGGGATGTTAACTATGGCTACACCTTC

clone size: .
D gene: TRBD1
J gene: TRBJ1-2
V gene: TRBV10-3
CDR3 protein: CAIRDRDTGGYTF
CDR3 DNA: TGTGCCATTAGGGACAGGGATACGGGGGGCTACACCTTC

clone size: .
D gene: .
J gene: TRBJ1-2
V gene: TRBV28
CDR3 protein: CASSRFQNRGYTF
CDR3 DNA: TGTGCCAGCAGTCGGTTTCAAAACAGGGGCTACACCTTC

clone size: .
D gene: TRBD1
J gene: TRBJ1-1
V gene: TRBV7-2
CDR3 protein: CASSPRQGPTEAFF
CDR3 DNA: TGTGCCAGCAGCCCACGACAGGGGCCCACTGAAGCTTTCTTT

clone size: .
D gene: .
J gene: TRBJ2-1
V gene: TRBV6-5
CDR3 protein: CATRGRGGYNEQFF
CDR3 DNA: TGTGCCACCAGGGGGCGGGGGGGATACAATGAGCAGTTCTTC

clone size: .
D gene: .
J gene: TRBJ1-1
V gene: TRBV6-6
CDR3 protein: CASSYWALNTEAFF
CDR3 DNA: TGTGCCAGCAGTTACTGGGCACTGAACACTGAAGCTTTCTTT

clone size: .
D gene: TRBD2
J gene: TRBJ2-1
V gene: TRBV2
CDR3 protein: CASSQSGRETYNEQFF
CDR3 DNA: TGTGCCAGCAGTCAGAGCGGGAGGGAGACCTACAATGAGCAGTTCTTC

clone size: once
D gene: .
J gene: TRBJ1-1
V gene: TRBV6-1
CDR3 protein: CASSEAAEAFF
CDR3 DNA: TGTGCCAGCAGTGAGGCGGCTGAAGCTTTCTTT

clone size: .
D gene: .
J gene: TRBJ1-3
V gene: TRBV19
CDR3 protein: CASSIVAGVGNTIYF
CDR3 DNA: TGTGCCAGTAGTATAGTGGCAGGGGTAGGAAACACCATATATTTT

clone size: .
D gene: .
J gene: TRBJ2-7
V gene: TRBV29-1
CDR3 protein: CSVADRHEQYF
CDR3 DNA: TGCAGCGTTGCTGACAGGCACGAGCAGTACTTC

clone size: .
D gene: .
J gene: TRBJ1-6
V gene: TRBV5-4
CDR3 protein: CASSSEGTGNSPLHF
CDR3 DNA: TGTGCCAGCAGCTCGGAGGGGACCGGTAATTCACCCCTCCACTTT

clone size: .
D gene: .
J gene: TRBJ1-2
V gene: TRBV24-1
CDR3 protein: CATSDPGQNYGYTF
CDR3 DNA: TGTGCCACCAGTGACCCCGGACAGAACTATGGCTACACCTTC

clone size: .
D gene: .
J gene: TRBJ1-1
V gene: TRBV19
CDR3 protein: CASSLGAGDTEAFF
CDR3 DNA: TGTGCCAGTAGCCTTGGGGCAGGGGATACTGAAGCTTTCTTT

clone size: .
D gene: .
J gene: TRBJ2-7
V gene: TRBV5-1
CDR3 protein: CASSIQTAASYEQYF
CDR3 DNA: TGCGCCAGCAGCATACAGACCGCCGCGAGCTACGAGCAGTACTTC

clone size: .
D gene: .
J gene: TRBJ2-1
V gene: TRBV11-2
CDR3 protein: CASSMFGTLTYNEQFF
CDR3 DNA: TGTGCCAGCAGCATGTTCGGGACACTGACCTACAATGAGCAGTTCTTC

clone size: few
D gene: TRBD1
J gene: TRBJ2-1
V gene: TRBV19
CDR3 protein: CASSHDRGGNEQFF
CDR3 DNA: TGTGCCAGTAGTCACGACAGGGGCGGCAATGAGCAGTTCTTC

clone size: few
D gene: TRBD2
J gene: TRBJ2-1
V gene: TRBV11-3
CDR3 protein: CASSLVAGHEQFF
CDR3 DNA: TGTGCCAGCAGCTTAGTAGCGGGACATGAGCAGTTCTTC

clone size: .
D gene: .
J gene: TRBJ1-2
V gene: TRBV9
CDR3 protein: CASSVGGGGGYGYTF
CDR3 DNA: TGTGCCAGCAGCGTAGGCGGGGGAGGTGGCTATGGCTACACCTTC

clone size: .
D gene: .
J gene: TRBJ1-5
V gene: TRBV9
CDR3 protein: CASSVGQNQPQHF
CDR3 DNA: TGTGCCAGCAGCGTAGGACAAAATCAGCCCCAGCATTTT

clone size: .
D gene: TRBD2
J gene: TRBJ2-1
V gene: TRBV5-1
CDR3 protein: CASSLGLAGGHGSYNEQFF
CDR3 DNA: TGCGCCAGCAGCTTGGGACTAGCGGGAGGACATGGCTCCTACAATGAGCAGTTCTTC

clone size: .
D gene: .
J gene: TRBJ1-4
V gene: TRBV5-1
CDR3 protein: CASSLAGDNEKLFF
CDR3 DNA: TGCGCCAGCAGCTTGGCGGGGGATAATGAAAAACTGTTTTTT

clone size: .
D gene: TRBD1
J gene: TRBJ1-6
V gene: TRBV6-5
CDR3 protein: CASSLGRQGALPLHF
CDR3 DNA: TGTGCCAGCAGTTTGGGTCGACAGGGGGCGTTACCCCTCCACTTT

clone size: .
D gene: TRBD2
J gene: TRBJ2-2
V gene: TRBV6-5
CDR3 protein: CASSPGLGTTGELFF
CDR3 DNA: TGTGCCAGCAGTCCGGGACTAGGAACAACCGGGGAGCTGTTTTTT

clone size: .
D gene: .
J gene: TRBJ1-6
V gene: TRBV7-9
CDR3 protein: CASSLETERAPLHF
CDR3 DNA: TGTGCCAGCAGCTTAGAGACAGAAAGGGCACCCCTCCACTTT

clone size: .
D gene: .
J gene: TRBJ1-2
V gene: TRBV5-4
CDR3 protein: CASSPGGRADGYTF
CDR3 DNA: TGTGCCAGCAGCCCCGGCGGGAGGGCCGATGGCTACACCTTC

clone size: once
D gene: .
J gene: TRBJ1-1
V gene: TRBV6-4
CDR3 protein: CASSDSAGLGYTEAFF
CDR3 DNA: TGTGCCAGCAGTGACTCGGCGGGCCTGGGGTACACTGAAGCTTTCTTT

clone size: .
D gene: .
J gene: TRBJ1-5
V gene: TRBV4-2
CDR3 protein: CASSQERTRNQPQHF
CDR3 DNA: TGTGCCAGCAGCCAAGAAAGAACGAGAAATCAGCCCCAGCATTTT